The source of this T cell receptor (beta chain) is a study of regulatory T cells in long-lasting Graves disease. Study information: Freshly diagnosed Graves' patients had used antithyroid drugs for under 3 months.

Study conclusions and caveats: Relative to newly diagnosed Graves' patients, persistent ones had lower TCR diversity.

With iRepertoire HTBI primers and Arm-PCR of CDR3 regions, TCR beta libraries were built. TCRdb redid the calling of the multiplex PCR reads with MiXCR, one entry per CDR3 protein. The sample has 300,000 to 400,000 distinct CDR3 sequences, 15% to 19% seen once. About this clonotype: What it recognizes is unknown.

Time point meaning: newly diagnosed GD, antithyroid drugs for less than 3 months. TCR sequences were obtained from RNA taken from PBMCs. Germline V lookup: CDR1 SGHNT, CDR2 YYREEE (reference sequence). The CDR3 contains 14 residues. V gave up 2 bases and J gave up 4 bases; unmatched junction bases: 4. The chain joins TRBV5-4 to TRBJ2-3; 7 bases map to TRBD1. This receptor was taken from a female donor with Graves disease. Specimen: peripheral blood mononuclear cells (PBMCs), collected at new diagnosis, from a patient treated with antithyroid drugs. The CDR3 reads CASSFTGVPDTQYF. For the CDR3, the DNA is TGTGCCAGCAGCTTCACAGGGGTTCCAGATACGCAGTATTTT.